This TCR beta chain was sequenced in a study of Graves' ophthalmopathy and Graves' hyperthyroidism. Across the whole study: Peripheral blood (taken before any treatment) was collected at initial diagnosis.

RNA served as the template for amplifying TCR beta CDR3 regions. First-round RT-PCR relied on HTBI primers, and a second-round multiplex PCR came next. TCRdb re-called the multiplex PCR reads with MiXCR, one entry per CDR3 protein. The sample contains some 200,000 distinct CDR3 sequences, around 30% of which appear only once. Other autoimmune diseases, uncontrolled infections, pregnancy or lactation excluded patients from enrollment. The V gene end was trimmed by 7 bases and the J gene end by 11 bases; junction bases not matched to a gene: 11. CDR1 GTSNPN and CDR2 SVGIG come from the germline V gene (reference sequence). The CDR3 loop spans 13 amino acids. General study results and limits: Most thyroid-expanded clonotypes exceeding 0.001 frequency were also found in blood. Stable hyperthyroidism and ophthalmopathy were told apart by a 13-signature model, which achieved 85% to 90% sensitivity and over 65% specificity.

A remark on this clonotype: Its antigen is still unknown.

This clonotype was obtained from a man between 45 and 60 years old with Graves' ophthalmopathy. The rearrangement uses TRBV30 and TRBJ1-6; TRBD1 matches 7 bases. The sample consisted of peripheral blood. Here the CDR3 DNA reads TGTGCCTTACTCAACAGGGGTCGGACACCCCTCCACTTT. Translating it yields CALLNRGRTPLHF.